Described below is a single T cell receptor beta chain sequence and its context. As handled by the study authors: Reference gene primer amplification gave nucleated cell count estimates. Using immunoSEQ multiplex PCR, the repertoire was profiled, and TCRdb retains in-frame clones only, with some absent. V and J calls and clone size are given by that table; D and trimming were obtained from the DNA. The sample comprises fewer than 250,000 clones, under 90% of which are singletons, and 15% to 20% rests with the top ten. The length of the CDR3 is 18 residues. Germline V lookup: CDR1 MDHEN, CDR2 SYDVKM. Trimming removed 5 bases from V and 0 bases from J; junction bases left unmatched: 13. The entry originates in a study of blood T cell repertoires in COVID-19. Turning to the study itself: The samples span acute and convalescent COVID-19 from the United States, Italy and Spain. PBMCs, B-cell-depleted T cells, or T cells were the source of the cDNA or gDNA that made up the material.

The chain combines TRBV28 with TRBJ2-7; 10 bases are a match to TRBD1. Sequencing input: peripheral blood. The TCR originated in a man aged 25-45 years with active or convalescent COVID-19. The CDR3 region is CASSPAFGQGESSYEQYF. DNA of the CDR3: TGTGCCAGCAGTCCGGCCTTCGGACAGGGGGAGAGCTCCTACGAGCAGTACTTC.